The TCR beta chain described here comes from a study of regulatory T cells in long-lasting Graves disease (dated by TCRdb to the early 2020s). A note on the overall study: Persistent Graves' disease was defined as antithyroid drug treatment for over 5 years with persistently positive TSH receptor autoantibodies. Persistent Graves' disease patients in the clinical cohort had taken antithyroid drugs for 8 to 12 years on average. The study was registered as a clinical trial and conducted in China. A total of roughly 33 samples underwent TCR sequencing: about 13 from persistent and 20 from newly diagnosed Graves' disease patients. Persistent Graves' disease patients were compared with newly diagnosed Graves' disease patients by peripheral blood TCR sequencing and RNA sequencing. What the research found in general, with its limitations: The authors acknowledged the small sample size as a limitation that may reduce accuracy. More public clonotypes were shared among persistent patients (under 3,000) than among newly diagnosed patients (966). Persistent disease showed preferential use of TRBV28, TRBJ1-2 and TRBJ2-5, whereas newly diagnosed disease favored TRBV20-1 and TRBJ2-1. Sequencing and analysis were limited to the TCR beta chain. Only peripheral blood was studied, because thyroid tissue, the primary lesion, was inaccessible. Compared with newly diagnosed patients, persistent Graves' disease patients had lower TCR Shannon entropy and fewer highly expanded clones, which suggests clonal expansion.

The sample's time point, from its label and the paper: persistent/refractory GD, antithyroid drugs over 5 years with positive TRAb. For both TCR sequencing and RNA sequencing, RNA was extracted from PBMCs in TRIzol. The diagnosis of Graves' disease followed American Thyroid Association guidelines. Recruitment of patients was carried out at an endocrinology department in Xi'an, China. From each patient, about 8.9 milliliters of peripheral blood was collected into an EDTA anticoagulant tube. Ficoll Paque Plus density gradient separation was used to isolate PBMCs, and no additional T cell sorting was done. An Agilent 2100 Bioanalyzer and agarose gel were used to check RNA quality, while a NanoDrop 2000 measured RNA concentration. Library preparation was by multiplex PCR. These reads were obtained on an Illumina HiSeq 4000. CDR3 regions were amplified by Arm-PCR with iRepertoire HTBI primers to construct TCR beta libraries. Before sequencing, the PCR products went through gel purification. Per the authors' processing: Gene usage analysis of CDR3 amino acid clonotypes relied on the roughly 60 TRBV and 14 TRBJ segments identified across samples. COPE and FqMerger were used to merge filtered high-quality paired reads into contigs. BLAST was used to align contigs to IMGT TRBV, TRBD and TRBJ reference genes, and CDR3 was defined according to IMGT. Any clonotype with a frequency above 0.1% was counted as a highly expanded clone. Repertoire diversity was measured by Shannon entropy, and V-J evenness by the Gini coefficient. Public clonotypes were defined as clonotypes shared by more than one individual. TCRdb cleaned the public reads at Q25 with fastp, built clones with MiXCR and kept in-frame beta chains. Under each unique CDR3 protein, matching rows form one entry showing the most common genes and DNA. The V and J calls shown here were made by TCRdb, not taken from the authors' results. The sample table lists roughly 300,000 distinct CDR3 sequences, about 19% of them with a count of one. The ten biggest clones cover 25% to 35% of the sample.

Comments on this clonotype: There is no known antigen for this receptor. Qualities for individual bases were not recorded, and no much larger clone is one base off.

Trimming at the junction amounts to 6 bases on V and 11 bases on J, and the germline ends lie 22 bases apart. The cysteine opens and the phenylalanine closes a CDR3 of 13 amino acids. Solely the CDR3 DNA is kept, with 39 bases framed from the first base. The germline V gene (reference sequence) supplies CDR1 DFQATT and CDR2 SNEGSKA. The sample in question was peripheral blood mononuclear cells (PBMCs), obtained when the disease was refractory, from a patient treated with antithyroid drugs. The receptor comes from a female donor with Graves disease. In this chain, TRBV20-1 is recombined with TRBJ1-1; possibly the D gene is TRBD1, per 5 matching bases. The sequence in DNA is TGCAGTGCAACGTCGGGGACGGGGATGAATGCTTTCTTT. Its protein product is CSATSGTGMNAFF.